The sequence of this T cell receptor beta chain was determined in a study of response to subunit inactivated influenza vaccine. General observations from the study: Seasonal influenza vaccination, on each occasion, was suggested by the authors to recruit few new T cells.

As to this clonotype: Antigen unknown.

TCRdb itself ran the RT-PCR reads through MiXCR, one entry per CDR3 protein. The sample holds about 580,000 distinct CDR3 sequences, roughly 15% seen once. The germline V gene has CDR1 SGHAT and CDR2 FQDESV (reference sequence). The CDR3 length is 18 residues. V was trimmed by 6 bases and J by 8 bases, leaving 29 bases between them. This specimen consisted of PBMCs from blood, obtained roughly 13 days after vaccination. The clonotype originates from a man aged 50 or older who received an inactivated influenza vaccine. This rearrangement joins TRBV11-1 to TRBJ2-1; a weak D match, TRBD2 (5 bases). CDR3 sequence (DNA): TGTGCCAGCAGGGACTCCGTGCGGGCCCTTGAAAATGGGTATGAGCAGTTCTTC. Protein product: CASRDSVRALENGYEQFF.